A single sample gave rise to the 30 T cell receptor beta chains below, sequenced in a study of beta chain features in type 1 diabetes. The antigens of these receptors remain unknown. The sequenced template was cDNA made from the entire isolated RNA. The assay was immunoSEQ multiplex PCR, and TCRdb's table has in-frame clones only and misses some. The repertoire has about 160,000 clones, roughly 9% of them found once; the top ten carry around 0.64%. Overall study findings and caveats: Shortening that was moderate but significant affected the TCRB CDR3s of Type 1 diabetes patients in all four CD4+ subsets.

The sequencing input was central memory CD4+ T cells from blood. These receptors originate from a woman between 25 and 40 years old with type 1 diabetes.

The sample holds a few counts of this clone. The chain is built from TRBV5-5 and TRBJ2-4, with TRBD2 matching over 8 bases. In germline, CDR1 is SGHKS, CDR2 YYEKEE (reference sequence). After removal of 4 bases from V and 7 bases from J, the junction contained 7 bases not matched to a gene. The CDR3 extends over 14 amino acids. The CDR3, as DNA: TGTGCCAGCAGCCAGACTAGCGTGGAGAACATTCAGTACTTC. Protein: CASSQTSVENIQYF.

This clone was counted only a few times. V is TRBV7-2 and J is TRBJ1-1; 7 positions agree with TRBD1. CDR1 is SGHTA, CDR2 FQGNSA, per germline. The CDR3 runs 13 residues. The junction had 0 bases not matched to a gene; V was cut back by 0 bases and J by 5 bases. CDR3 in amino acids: CASSLADRTEAFF. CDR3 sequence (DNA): TGTGCCAGCAGCTTAGCGGACAGGACTGAAGCTTTCTTT.

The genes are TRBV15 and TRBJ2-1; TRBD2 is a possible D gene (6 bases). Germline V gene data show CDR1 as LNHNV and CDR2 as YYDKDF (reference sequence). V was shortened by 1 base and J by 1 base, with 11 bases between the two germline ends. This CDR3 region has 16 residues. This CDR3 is CATSRGRASSYNEQFF. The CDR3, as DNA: TGTGCCACCAGCAGAGGGAGGGCTTCATCCTACAATGAGCAGTTCTTC. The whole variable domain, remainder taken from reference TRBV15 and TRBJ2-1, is DAMVIQNPRYQVTQFGKPVTLSCSQTLNHNVMYWYQQKSSQAPKLLFHYYDKDFNNEADTPDNFQSRRPNTSFCFLDIRSPGLGDTAMYLCATSRGRASSYNEQFFGPGTRLTVL.

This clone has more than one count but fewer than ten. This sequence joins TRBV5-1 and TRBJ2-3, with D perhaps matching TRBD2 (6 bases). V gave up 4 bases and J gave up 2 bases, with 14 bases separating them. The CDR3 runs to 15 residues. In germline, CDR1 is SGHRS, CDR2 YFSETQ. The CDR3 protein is CASSLSGYNTDTQYF. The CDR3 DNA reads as TGCGCCAGCAGCCTCAGCGGGTACAACACAGATACGCAGTATTTT.

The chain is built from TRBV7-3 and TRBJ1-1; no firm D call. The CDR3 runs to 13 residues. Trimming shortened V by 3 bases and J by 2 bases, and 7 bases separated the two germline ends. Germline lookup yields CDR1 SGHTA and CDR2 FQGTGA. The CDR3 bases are TGTGCCAGCAGCTTCGGTCCTAACACTGAAGCTTTCTTT. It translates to CASSFGPNTEAFF. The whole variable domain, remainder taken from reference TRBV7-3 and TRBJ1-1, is GAGVSQTPSNKVTEKGKYVELRCDPISGHTALYWYRQSLGQGPEFLIYFQGTGAADDSGLPNDRFFAVRPEGSVSTLKIQRTERGDSAVYLCASSFGPNTEAFFGQGTRLTVV.

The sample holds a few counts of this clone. Here the CDR3 reads CASSLVGSTEAFF. The CDR3 DNA reads as TGTGCCAGCAGCTTGGTGGGGAGCACTGAAGCTTTCTTT. The chain recombines TRBV5-4 with TRBJ1-1; no definite D call. Germline CDR1 and CDR2: SGHNT and YYREEE (reference sequence). V was cut by 0 bases and J by 4 bases, with 7 bases left in between. CDR3 length equals 13 residues. The full variable domain, rest sourced from reference TRBV5-4 and TRBJ1-1, is ETGVTQSPTHLIKTRGQQVTLRCSSQSGHNTVSWYQQALGQGPQFIFQYYREEENGRGNFPPRFSGLQFPNYSSELNVNALELDDSALYLCASSLVGSTEAFFGQGTRLTVV.

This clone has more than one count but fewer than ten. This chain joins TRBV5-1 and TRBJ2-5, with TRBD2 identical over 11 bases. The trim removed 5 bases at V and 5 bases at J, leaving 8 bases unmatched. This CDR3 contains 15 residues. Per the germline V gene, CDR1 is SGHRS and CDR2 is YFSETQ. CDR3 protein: CASRSLAGGVETQYF. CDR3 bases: TGCGCCAGCAGGTCGCTAGCGGGAGGAGTGGAGACCCAGTACTTC. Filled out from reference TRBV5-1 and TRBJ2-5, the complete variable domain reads KAGVTQTPRYLIKTRGQQVTLSCSPISGHRSVSWYQQTPGQGLQFLFEYFSETQRNKGNFPGRFSGRQFSNSRSEMNVSTLELGDSALYLCASRSLAGGVETQYFGPGTRLLVL.

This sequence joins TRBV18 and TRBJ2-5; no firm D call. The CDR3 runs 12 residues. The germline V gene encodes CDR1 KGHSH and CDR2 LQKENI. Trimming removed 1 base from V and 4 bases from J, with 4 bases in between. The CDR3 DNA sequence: TGTGCCAGCTCACCACTCAGAGAGACCCAGTACTTC. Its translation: CASSPLRETQYF.

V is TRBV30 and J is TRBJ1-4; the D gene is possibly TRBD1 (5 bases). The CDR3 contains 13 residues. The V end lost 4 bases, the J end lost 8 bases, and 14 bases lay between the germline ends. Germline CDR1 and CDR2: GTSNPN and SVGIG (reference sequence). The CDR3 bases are TGTGCCTGGACCCAAATAACAGGAGAAAAACTGTTTTTT. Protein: CAWTQITGEKLFF.

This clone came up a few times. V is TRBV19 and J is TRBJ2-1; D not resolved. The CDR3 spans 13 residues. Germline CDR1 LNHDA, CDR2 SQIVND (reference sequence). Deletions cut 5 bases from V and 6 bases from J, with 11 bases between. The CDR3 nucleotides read TGTGCCAGTAGTGTAAGGAGCCCCAATGAGCAGTTCTTC. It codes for CASSVRSPNEQFF.

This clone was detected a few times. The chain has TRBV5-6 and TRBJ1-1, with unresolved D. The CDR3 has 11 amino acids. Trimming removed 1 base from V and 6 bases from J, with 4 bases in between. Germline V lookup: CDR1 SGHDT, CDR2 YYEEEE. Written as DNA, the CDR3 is TGTGCCAGCAGCTTGTATTCTGAAGCTTTCTTT. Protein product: CASSLYSEAFF.

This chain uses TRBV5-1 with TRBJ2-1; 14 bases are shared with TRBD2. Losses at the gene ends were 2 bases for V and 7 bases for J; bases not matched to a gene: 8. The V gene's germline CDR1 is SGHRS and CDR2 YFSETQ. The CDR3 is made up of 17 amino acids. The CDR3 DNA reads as TGCGCCAGCAGCTTTACGACTAGCGGGAGGGCCGGTAATGAGCAGTTCTTC. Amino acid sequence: CASSFTTSGRAGNEQFF.

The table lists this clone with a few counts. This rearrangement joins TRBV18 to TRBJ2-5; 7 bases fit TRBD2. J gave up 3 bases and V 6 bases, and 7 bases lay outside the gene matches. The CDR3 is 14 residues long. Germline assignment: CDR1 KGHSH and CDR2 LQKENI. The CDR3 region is CASSSNRGEETQYF. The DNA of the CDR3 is TGTGCCAGCTCCTCTAACCGGGGGGAAGAGACCCAGTACTTC. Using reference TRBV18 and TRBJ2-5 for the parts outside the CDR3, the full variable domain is NAGVMQNPRHLVRRRGQEARLRCSPMKGHSHVYWYRQLPEEGLKFMVYLQKENIIDESGMPKERFSAEFPKEGPSILRIQQVVRGDSAAYFCASSSNRGEETQYFGPGTRLLVL.

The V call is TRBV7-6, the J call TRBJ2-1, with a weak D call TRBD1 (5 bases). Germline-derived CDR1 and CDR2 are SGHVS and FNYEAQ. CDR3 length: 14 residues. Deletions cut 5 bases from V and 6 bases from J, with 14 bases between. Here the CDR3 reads CASSRARASNEQFF. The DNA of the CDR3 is TGTGCCAGCAGCCGGGCCAGGGCTTCCAATGAGCAGTTCTTC.

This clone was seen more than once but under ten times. In DNA, the CDR3 is TGTGCCAGCAGTTGGACGGGAGGGAGCTACAATGAGCAGTTCTTC. Translating it yields CASSWTGGSYNEQFF. The chain has TRBV28 and TRBJ2-1, with 8 bases identical to TRBD2. There are 15 residues in the CDR3. From germline, CDR1 is MDHEN and CDR2 SYDVKM. V lost 4 bases, J lost 3 bases, and 5 bases stayed unmatched.

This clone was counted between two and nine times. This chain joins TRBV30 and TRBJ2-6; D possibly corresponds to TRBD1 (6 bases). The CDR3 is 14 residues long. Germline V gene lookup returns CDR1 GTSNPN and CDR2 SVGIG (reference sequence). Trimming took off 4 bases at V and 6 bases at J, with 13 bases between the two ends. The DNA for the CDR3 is TGTGCCTGGATAAATGGGACAAAGGCCAACGTCCTGACTTTC. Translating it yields CAWINGTKANVLTF.

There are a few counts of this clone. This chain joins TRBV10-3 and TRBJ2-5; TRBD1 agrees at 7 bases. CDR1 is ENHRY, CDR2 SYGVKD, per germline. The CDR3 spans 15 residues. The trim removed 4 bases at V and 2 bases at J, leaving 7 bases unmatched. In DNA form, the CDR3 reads TGTGCCATCAGTGCCTCCGGGACAGCTCAAGAGACCCAGTACTTC. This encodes CAISASGTAQETQYF.

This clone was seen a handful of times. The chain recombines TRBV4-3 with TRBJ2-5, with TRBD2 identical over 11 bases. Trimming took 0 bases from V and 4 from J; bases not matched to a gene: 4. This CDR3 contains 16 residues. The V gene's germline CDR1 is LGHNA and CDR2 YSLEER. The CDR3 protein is CASSQETGLAGETQYF. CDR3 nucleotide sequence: TGCGCCAGCAGCCAAGAAACCGGACTAGCGGGAGAGACCCAGTACTTC.

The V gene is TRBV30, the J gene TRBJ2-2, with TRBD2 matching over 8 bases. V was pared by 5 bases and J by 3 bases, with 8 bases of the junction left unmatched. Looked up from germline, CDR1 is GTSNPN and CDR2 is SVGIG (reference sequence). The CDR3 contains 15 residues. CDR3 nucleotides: TGTGCCTGGTTAAAGCGGGAGCCCTACACCGGGGAGCTGTTTTTT. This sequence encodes CAWLKREPYTGELFF.

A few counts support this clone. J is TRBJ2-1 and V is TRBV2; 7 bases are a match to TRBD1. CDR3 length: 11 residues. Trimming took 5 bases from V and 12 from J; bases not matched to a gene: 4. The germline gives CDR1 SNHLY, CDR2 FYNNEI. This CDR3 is CASSLRDRQFF. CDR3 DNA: TGTGCCAGCAGTTTAAGGGACAGGCAGTTCTTC.

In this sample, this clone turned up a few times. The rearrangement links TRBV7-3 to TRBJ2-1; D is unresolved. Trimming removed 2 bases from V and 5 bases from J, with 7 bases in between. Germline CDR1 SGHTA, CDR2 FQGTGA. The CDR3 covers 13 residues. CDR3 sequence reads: CASSLLVDNEQFF. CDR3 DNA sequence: TGTGCCAGCAGCTTACTAGTAGACAATGAGCAGTTCTTC.

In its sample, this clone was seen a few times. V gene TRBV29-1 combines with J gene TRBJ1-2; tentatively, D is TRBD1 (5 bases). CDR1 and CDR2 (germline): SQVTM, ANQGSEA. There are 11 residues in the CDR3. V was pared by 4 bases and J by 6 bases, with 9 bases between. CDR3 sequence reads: CSVAGVDGYTF. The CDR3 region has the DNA TGCAGCGTTGCGGGGGTCGATGGCTACACCTTC.

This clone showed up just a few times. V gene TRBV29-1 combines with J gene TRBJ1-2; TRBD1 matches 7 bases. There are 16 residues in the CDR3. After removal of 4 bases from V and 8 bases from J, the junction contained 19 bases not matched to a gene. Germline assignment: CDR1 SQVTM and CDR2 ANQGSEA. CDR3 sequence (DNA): TGCAGCGTTGGGGGGGCAGGGGGTACAGCTAGCTACGGCTACACCTTC. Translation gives CSVGGAGGTASYGYTF.

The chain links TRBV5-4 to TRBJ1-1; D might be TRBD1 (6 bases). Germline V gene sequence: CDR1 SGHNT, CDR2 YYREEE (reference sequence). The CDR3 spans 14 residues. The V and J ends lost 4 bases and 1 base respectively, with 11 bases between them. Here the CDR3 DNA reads TGTGCCAGCAGCCGTGAACAGGGGAACACTGAAGCTTTCTTT. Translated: CASSREQGNTEAFF.

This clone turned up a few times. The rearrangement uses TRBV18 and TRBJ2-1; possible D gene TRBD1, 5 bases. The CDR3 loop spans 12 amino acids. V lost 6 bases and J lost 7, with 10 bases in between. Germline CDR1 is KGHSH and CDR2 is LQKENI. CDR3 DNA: TGTGCCAGCTCCTCAAACAGGAATGAGCAGTTCTTC. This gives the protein CASSSNRNEQFF.

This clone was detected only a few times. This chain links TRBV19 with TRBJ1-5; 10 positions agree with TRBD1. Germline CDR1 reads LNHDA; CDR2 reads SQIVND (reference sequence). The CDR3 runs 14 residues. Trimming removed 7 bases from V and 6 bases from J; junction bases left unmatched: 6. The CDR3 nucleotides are TGTGCCAGTACTTGGACAGGGGGGAGTCAGCCCCAGCATTTT. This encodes CASTWTGGSQPQHF.

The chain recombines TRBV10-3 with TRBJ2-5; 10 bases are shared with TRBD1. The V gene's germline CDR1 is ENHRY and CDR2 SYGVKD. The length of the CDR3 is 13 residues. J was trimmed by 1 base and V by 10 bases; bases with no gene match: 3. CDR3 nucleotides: TGTGCCAGCCGGACAGGGGGCCAAGAGACCCAGTACTTC. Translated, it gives CASRTGGQETQYF.

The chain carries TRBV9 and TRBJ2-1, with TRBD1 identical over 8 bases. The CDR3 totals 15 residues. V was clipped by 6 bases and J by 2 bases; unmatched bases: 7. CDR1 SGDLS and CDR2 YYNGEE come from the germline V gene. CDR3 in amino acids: CASTSGQGAYNEQFF. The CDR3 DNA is TGTGCCAGCACCAGTGGACAGGGAGCCTACAATGAGCAGTTCTTC.

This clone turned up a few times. Written as DNA, the CDR3 is TGTGCCAGCAGCGCCCGACAGGGCGCTACCTATGGCTACACCTTC. It encodes CASSARQGATYGYTF. The rearrangement joins TRBV9 to TRBJ1-2, with 7 bases aligning to TRBD1. With 3 bases clipped from V and 4 bases from J, the junction kept 9 bases outside the gene matches. Per the germline V gene, CDR1 is SGDLS and CDR2 is YYNGEE. The CDR3 covers 15 residues.

CDR3 nucleotides: TGCGCCAGCAGCTTCCCGGCGGGGGCGGCAGGTGAGCAGTTCTTC. It codes for CASSFPAGAAGEQFF. The V and J genes are TRBV5-1 and TRBJ2-1; perhaps TRBD2 as D (7 bases). The CDR3 is 15 residues long. Germline values: CDR1 SGHRS, CDR2 YFSETQ. The V end was cut by 2 bases, the J end by 9 bases, with 18 bases between.